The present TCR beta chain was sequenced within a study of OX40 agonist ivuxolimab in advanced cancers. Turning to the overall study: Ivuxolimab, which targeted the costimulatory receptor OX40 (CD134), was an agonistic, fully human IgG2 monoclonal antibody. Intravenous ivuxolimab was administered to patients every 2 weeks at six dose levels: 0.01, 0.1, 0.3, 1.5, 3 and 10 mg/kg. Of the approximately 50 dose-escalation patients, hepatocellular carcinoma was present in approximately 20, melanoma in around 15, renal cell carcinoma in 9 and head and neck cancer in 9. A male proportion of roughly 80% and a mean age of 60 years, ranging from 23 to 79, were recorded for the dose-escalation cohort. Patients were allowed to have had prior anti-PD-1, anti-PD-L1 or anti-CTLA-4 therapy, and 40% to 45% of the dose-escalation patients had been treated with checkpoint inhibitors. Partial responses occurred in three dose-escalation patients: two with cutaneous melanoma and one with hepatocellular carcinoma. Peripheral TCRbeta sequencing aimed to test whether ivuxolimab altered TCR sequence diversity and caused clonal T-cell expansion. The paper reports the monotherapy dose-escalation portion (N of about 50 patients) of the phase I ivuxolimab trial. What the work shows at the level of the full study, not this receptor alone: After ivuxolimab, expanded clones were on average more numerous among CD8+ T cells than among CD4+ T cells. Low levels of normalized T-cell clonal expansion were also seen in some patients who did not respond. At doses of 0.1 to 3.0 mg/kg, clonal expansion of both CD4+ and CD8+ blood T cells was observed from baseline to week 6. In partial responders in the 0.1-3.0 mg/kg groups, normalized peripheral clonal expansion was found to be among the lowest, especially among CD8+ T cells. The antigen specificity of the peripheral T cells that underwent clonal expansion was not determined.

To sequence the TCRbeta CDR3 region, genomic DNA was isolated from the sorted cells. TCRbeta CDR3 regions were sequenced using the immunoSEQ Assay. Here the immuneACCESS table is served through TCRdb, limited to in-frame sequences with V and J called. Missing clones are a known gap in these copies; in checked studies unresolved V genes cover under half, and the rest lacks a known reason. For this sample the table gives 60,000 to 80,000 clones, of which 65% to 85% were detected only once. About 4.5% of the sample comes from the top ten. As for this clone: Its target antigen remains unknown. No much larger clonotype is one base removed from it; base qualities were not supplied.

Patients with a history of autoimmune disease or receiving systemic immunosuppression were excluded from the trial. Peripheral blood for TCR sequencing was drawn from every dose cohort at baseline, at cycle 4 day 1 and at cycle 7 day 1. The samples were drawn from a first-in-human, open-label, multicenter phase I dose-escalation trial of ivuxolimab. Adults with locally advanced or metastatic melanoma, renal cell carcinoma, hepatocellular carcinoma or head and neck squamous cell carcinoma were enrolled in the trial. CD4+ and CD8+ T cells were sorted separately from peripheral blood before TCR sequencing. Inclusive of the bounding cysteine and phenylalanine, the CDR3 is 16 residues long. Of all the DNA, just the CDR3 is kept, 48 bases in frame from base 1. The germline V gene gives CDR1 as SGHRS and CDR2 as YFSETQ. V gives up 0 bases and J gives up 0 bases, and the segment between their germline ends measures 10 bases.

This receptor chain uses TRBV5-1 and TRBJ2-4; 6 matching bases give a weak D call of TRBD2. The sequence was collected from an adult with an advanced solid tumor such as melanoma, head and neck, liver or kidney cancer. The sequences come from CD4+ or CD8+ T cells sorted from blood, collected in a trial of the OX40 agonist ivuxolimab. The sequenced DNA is TGCGCCAGCAGCTTGGGCGGGAACCTAGCCAAAAACATTCAGTACTTC. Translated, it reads CASSLGGNLAKNIQYF.